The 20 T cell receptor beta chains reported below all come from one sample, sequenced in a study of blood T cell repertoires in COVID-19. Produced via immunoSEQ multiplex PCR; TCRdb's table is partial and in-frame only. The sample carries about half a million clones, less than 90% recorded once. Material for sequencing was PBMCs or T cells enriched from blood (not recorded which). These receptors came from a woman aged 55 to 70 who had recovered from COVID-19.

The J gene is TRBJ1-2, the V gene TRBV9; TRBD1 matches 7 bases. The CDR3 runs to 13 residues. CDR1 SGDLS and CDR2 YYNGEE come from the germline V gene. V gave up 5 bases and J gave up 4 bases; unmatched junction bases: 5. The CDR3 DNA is TGTGCCAGCAGGGCGACAGGGACCTATGGCTACACCTTC. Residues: CASRATGTYGYTF.

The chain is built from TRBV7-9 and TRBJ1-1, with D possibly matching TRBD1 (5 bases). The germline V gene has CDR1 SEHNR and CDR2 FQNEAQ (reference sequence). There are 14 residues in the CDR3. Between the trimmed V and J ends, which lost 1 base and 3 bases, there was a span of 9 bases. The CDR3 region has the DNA TGTGCCAGCAGCTTAGGCAGGGTGGACACTGAAGCTTTCTTT. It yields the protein CASSLGRVDTEAFF.

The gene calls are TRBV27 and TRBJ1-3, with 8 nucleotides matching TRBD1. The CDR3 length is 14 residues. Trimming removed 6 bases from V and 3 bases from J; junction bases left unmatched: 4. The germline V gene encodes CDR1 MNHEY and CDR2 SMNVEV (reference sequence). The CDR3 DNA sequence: TGTGCCAGCAGCACAGGGGGGATTGGAAACACCATATATTTT. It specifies CASSTGGIGNTIYF.

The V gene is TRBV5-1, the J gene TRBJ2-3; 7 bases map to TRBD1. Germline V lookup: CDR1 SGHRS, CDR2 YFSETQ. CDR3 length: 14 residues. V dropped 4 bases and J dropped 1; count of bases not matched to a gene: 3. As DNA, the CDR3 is TGCGCCAGCAGCGCCGGACAGGGCACAGATACGCAGTATTTT. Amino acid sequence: CASSAGQGTDTQYF.

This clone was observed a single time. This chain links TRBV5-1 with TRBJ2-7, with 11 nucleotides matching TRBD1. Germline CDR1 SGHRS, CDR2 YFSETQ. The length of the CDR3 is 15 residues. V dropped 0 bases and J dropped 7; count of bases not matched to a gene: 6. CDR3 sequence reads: CASSLEGQGVREQYF. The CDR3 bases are TGCGCCAGCAGCTTGGAGGGACAGGGGGTGAGAGAGCAGTACTTC.

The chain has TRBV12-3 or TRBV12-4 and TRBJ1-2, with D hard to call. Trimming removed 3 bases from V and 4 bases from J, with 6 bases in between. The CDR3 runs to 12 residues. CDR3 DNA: TGTGCCAGCAGTTTGAAGCGCTATGGCTACACCTTC. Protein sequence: CASSLKRYGYTF.

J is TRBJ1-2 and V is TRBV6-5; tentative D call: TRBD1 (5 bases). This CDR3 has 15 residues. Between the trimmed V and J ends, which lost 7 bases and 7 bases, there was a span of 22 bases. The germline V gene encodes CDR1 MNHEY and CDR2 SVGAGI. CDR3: CASTARARGDPGYTF. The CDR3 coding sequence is TGTGCCAGCACCGCCCGGGCCCGGGGGGATCCTGGCTACACCTTC.

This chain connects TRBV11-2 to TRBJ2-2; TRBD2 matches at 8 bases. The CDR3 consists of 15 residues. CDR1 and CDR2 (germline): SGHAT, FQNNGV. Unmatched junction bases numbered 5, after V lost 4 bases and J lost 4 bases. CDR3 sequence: CASSSTGGATGELFF. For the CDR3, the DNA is TGTGCCAGCAGCTCCACGGGGGGGGCCACCGGGGAGCTGTTTTTT.

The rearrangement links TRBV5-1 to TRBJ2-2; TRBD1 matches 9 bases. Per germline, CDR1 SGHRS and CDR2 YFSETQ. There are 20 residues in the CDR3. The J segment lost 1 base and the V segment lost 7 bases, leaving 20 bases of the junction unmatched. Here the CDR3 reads CASRTPLNTPGQGNTGELFF. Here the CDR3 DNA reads TGCGCCAGCCGTACCCCCCTTAATACACCGGGACAGGGGAACACCGGGGAGCTGTTTTTT.

The CDR3 loop is CASSRDRRSTDTQYF. The CDR3 bases are TGTGCCAGCAGTCGGGACAGGAGATCCACAGATACGCAGTATTTT. The chain carries TRBV7-6 and TRBJ2-3, with 8 positions matching TRBD1. CDR3 size: 15 residues. J lost 2 bases, V lost 6 bases, and 7 bases had no gene match. The germline gives CDR1 SGHVS, CDR2 FNYEAQ.

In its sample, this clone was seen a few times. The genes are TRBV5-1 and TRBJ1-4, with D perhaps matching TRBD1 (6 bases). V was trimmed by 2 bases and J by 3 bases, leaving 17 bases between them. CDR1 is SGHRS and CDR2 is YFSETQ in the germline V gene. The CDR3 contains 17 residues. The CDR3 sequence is CASSFNQQGQANEKLFF. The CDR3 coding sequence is TGCGCCAGCAGCTTTAACCAGCAGGGGCAGGCTAATGAAAAACTGTTTTTT. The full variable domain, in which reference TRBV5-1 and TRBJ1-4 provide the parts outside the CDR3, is KAGVTQTPRYLIKTRGQQVTLSCSPISGHRSVSWYQQTPGQGLQFLFEYFSETQRNKGNFPGRFSGRQFSNSRSEMNVSTLELGDSALYLCASSFNQQGQANEKLFFGSGTQLSVL.

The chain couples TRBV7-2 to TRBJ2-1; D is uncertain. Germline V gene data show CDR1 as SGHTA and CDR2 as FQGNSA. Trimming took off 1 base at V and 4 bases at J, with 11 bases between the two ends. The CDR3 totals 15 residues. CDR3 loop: CASSLEVQDYNEQFF. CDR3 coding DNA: TGTGCCAGCAGCTTAGAGGTCCAGGATTACAATGAGCAGTTCTTC. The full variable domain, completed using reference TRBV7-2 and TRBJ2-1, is GAGVSQSPSNKVTEKGKDVELRCDPISGHTALYWYRQSLGQGLEFLIYFQGNSAPDKSGLPSDRFSAERTGGSVSTLTIQRTQQEDSAVYLCASSLEVQDYNEQFFGPGTRLTVL.

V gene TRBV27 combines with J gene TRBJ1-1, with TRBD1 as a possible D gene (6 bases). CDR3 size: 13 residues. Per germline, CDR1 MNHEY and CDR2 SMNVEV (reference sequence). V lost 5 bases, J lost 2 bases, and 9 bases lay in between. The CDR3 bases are TGTGCCAGCAGTAACAGGGTTAACACTGAAGCTTTCTTT. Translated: CASSNRVNTEAFF.

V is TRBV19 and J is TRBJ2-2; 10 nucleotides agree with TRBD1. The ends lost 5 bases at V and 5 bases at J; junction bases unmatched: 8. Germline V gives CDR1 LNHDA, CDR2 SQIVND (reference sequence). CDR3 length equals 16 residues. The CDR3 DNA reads TGTGCCAGTAGTGTGGGGACAGGGGAAGTTACCGGGGAGCTGTTTTTT. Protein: CASSVGTGEVTGELFF. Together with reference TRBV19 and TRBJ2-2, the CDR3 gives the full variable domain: DGGITQSPKYLFRKEGQNVTLSCEQNLNHDAMYWYRQDPGQGLRLIYYSQIVNDFQKGDIAEGYSVSREKKESFPLTVTSAQKNPTAFYLCASSVGTGEVTGELFFGEGSRLTVL.

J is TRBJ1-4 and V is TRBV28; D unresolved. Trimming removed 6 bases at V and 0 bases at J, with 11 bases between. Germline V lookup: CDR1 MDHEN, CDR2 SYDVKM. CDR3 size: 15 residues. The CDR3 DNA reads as TGTGCCAGCAGCCAGATACCCGCAACTAATGAAAAACTGTTTTTT. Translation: CASSQIPATNEKLFF.

The CDR3 nucleotides read TGTGCCAGCAGCTTAGACTCCGAGCAGTACTTC. It encodes CASSLDSEQYF. The chain links TRBV7-8 to TRBJ2-7; D unclear. The CDR3 consists of 11 residues. V lost 1 base, J lost 6 bases, and 4 bases lay in between. Germline CDR1 and CDR2: SGHVS and FQNEAQ.

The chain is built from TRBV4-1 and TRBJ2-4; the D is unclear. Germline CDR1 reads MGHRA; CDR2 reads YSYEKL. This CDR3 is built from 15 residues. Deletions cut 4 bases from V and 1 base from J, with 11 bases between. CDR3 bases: TGCGCCAGCAGCCCCCTAGAGGTGGCCAAAAACATTCAGTACTTC. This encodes CASSPLEVAKNIQYF.

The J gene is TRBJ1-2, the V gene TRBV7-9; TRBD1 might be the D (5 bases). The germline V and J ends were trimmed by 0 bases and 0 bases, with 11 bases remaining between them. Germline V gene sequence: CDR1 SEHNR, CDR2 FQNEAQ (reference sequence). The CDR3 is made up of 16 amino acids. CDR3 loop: CASSLALGGANYGYTF. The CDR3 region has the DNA TGTGCCAGCAGCTTAGCGCTCGGGGGAGCTAACTATGGCTACACCTTC.

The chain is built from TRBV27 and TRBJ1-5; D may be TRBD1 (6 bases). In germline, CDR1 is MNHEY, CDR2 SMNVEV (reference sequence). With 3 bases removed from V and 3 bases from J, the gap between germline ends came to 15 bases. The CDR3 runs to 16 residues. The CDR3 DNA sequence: TGTGCCAGCAGTTTGGGCCAGGGGATCTACAATCAGCCCCAGCATTTT. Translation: CASSLGQGIYNQPQHF.

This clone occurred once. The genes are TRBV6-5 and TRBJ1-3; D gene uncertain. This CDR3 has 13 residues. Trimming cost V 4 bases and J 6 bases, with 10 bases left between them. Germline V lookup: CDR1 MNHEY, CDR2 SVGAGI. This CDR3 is CASSWAKENTIYF. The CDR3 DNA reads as TGTGCCAGCAGTTGGGCCAAGGAAAACACCATATATTTT.